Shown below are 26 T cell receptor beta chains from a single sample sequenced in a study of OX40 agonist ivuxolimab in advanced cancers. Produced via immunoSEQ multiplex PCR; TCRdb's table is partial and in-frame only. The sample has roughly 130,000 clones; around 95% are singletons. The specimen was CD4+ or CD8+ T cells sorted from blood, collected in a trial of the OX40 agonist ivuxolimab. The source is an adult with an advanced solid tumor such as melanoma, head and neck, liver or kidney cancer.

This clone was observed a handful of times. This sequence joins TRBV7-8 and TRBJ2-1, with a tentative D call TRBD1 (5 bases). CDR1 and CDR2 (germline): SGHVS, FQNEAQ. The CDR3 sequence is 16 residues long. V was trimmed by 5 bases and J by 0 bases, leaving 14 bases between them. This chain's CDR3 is CASSINSGFSYNEQFF. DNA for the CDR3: TGTGCCAGCAGCATCAATTCAGGGTTCTCCTACAATGAGCAGTTCTTC.

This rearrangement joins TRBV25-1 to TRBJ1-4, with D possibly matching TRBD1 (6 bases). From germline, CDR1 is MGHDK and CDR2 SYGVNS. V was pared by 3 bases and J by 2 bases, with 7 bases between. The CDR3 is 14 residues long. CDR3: CASSEGHTNEKLFF. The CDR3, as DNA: TGTGCCAGCAGTGAGGGACACACTAATGAAAAACTGTTTTTT.

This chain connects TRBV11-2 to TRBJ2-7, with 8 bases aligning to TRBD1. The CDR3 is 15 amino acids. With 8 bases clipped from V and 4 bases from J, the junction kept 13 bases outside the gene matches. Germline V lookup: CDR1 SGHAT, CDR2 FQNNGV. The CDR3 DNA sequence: TGTGCCAGCCACCCTCGCGGGACAGGCTCATACGAGCAGTACTTC. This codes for CASHPRGTGSYEQYF. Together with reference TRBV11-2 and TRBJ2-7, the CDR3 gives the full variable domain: EAGVAQSPRYKIIEKRQSVAFWCNPISGHATLYWYQQILGQGPKLLIQFQNNGVVDDSQLPKDRFSAERLKGVDSTLKIQPAKLEDSAVYLCASHPRGTGSYEQYFGPGTRLTVT.

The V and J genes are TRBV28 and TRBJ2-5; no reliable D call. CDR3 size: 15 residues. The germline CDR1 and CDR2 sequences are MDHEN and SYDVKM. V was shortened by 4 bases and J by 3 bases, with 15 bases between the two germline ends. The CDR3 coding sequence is TGTGCCAGCAGTTCCCCCCCGGAACTTAAAGAGACCCAGTACTTC. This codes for CASSSPPELKETQYF. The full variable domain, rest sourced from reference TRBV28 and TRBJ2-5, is DVKVTQSSRYLVKRTGEKVFLECVQDMDHENMFWYRQDPGLGLRLIYFSYDVKMKEKGDIPEGYSVSREKKERFSLILESASTNQTSMYLCASSSPPELKETQYFGPGTRLLVL.

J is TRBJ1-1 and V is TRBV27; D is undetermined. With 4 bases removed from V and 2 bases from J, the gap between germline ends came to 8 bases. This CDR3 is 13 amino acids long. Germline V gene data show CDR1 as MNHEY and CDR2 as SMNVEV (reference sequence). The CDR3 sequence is CASSWGDNTEAFF. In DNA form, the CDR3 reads TGTGCCAGCAGTTGGGGAGACAACACTGAAGCTTTCTTT.

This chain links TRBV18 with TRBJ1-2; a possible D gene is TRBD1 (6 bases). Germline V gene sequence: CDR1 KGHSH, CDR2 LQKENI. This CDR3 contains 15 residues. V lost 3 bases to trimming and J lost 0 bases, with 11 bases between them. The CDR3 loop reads CASSPSRQANYGYTF. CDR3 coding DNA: TGTGCCAGCTCACCTAGTCGACAGGCTAACTATGGCTACACCTTC.

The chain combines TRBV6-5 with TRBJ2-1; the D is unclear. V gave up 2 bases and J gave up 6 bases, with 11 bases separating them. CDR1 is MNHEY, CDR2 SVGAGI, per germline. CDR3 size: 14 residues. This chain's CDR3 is CASSYRSRLNEQFF. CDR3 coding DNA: TGTGCCAGCAGTTACAGGAGCCGTCTCAATGAGCAGTTCTTC.

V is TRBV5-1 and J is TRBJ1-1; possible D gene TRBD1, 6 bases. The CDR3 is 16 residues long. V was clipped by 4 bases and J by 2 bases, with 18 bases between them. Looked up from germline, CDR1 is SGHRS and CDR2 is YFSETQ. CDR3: CASSDKTGPINTEAFF. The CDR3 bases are TGCGCCAGCAGCGATAAAACAGGGCCAATTAACACTGAAGCTTTCTTT.

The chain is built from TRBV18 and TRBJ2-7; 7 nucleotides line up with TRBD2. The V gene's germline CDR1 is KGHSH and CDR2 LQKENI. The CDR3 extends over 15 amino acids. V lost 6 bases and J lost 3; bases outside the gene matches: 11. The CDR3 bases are TGTGCCAGCTCCCCCAGGACTAGTCAAGGCTACGAGCAGTACTTC. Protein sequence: CASSPRTSQGYEQYF.

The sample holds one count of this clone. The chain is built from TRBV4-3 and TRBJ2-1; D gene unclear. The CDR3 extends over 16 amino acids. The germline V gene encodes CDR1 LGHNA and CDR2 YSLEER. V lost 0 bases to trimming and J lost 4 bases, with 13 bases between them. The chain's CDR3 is CASSQEGRDIYNEQFF. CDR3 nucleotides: TGCGCCAGCAGCCAAGAAGGCAGAGACATATACAATGAGCAGTTCTTC.

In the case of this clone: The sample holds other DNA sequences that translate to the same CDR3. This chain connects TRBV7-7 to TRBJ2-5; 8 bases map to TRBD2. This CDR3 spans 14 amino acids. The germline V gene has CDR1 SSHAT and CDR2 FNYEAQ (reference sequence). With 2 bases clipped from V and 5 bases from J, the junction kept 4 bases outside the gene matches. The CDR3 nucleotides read TGTGCCAGCAGCTTACGGGGGGGCTTGGAGACCCAGTACTTC. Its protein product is CASSLRGGLETQYF.

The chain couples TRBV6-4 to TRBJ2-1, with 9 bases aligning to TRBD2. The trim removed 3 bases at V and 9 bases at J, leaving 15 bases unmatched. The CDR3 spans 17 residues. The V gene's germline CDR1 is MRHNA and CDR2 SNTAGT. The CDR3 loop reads CASSEWLAGGPRGEQFF. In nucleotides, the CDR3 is TGTGCCAGCAGTGAATGGTTGGCGGGAGGGCCGAGGGGTGAGCAGTTCTTC.

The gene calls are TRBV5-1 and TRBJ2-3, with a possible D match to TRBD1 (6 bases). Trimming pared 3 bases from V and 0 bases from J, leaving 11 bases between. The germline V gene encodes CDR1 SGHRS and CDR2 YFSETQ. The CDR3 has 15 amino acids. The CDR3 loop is CASSSGHSSTDTQYF. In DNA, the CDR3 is TGCGCCAGCAGCTCGGGACACTCTAGCACAGATACGCAGTATTTT.

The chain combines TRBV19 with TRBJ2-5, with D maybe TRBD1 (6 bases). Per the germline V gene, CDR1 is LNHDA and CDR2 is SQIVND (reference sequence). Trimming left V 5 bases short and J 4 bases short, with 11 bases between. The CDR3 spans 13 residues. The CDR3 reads CASSWGRGETQYF. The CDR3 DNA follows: TGTGCCAGTAGTTGGGGGCGAGGAGAGACCCAGTACTTC.

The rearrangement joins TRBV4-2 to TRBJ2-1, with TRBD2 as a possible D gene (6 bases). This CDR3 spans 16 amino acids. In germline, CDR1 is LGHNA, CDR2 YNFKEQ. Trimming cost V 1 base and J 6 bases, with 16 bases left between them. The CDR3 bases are TGTGCCAGCAGCCAAGGGGCGGCCGGGAGAGGCAATGAGCAGTTCTTC. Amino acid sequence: CASSQGAAGRGNEQFF.

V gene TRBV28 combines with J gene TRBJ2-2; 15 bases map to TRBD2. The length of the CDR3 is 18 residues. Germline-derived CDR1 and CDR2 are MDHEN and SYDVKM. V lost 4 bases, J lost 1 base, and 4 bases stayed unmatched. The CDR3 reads CASSYPGLAGGNTGELFF. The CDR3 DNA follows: TGTGCCAGCAGTTACCCGGGACTAGCGGGGGGGAACACCGGGGAGCTGTTTTTT.

The CDR3 sequence: CASSLRGKSYEQYF. The DNA of the CDR3 is TGTGCCAGCAGTTTAAGGGGGAAAAGCTACGAGCAGTACTTC. This chain joins TRBV28 and TRBJ2-7; weak D call: TRBD1 (6 bases). The ends were cut back, 2 bases at V and 3 bases at J, with 11 bases in the middle. The CDR3 spans 14 residues. The germline V gene has CDR1 MDHEN and CDR2 SYDVKM.

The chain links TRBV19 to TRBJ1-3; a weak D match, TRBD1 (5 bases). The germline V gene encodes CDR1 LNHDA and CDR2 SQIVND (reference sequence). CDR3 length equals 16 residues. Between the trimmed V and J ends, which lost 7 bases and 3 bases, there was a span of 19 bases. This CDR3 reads CASTPQAFSDGNTIYF. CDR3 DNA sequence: TGTGCCAGTACTCCACAGGCGTTTTCTGATGGAAACACCATATATTTT.

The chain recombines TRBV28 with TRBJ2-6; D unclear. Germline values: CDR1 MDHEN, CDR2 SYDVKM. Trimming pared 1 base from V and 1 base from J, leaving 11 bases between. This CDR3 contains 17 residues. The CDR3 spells CASSLSTTTSGANVLTF. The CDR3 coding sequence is TGTGCCAGCAGTTTATCAACGACAACGTCTGGGGCCAACGTCCTGACTTTC.

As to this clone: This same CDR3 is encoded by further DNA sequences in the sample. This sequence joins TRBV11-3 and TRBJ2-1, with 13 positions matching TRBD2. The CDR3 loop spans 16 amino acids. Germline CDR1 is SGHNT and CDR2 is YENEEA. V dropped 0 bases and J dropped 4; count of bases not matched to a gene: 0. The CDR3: CASSLELAGGYNEQFF. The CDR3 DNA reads TGTGCCAGCAGCTTAGAACTAGCGGGAGGGTACAATGAGCAGTTCTTC.

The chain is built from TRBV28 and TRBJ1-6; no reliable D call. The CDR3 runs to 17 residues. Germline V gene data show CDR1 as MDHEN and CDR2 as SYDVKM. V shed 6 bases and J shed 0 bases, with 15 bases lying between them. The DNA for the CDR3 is TGTGCCAGCAGCCGTCAGACGGAGGTCTCCTATAATTCACCCCTCCACTTT. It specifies CASSRQTEVSYNSPLHF. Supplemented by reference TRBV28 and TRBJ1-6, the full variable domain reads DVKVTQSSRYLVKRTGEKVFLECVQDMDHENMFWYRQDPGLGLRLIYFSYDVKMKEKGDIPEGYSVSREKKERFSLILESASTNQTSMYLCASSRQTEVSYNSPLHFGNGTRLTVT.

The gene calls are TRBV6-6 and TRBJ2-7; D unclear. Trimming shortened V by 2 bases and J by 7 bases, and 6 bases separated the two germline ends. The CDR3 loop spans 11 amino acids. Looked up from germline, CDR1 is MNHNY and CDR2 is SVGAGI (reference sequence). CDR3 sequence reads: CASSYAQEQYF. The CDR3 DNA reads TGTGCCAGCAGTTACGCACAGGAGCAGTACTTC.

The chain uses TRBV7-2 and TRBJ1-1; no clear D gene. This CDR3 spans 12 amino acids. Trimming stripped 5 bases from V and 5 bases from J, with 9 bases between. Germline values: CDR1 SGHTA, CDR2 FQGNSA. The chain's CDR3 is CASSDSWTEAFF. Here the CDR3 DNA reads TGTGCCAGCAGCGATAGTTGGACTGAAGCTTTCTTT.

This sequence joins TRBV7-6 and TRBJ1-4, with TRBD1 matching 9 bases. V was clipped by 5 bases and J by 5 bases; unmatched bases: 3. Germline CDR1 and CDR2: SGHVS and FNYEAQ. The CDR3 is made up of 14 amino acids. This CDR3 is CASSPGTGNEKLFF. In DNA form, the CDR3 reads TGTGCCAGCAGCCCCGGGACAGGGAATGAAAAACTGTTTTTT.

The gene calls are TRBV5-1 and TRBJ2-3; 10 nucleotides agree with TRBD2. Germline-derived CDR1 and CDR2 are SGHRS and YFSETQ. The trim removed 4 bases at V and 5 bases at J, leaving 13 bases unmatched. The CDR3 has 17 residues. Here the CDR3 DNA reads TGCGCCAGCAGCCCCGGAGTAGCGGGGGGCCCCGGAGATACGCAGTATTTT. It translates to CASSPGVAGGPGDTQYF.

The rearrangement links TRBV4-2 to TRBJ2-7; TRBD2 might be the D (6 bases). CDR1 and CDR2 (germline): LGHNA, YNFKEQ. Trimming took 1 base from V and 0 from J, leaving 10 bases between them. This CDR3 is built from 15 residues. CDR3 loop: CASSQGLGASYEQYF. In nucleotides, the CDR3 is TGTGCCAGCAGCCAAGGACTAGGTGCCTCCTACGAGCAGTACTTC.